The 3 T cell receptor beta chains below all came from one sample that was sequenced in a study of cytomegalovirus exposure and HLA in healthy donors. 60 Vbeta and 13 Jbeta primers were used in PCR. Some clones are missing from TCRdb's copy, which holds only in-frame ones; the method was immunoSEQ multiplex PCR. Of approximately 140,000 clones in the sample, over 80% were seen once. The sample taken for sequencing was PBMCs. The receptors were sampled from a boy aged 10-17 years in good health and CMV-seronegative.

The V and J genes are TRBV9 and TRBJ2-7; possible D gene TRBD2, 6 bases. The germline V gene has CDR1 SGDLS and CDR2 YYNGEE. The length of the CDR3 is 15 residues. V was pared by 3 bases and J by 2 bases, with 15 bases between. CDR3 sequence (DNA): TGTGCCAGCAGCGCTCAAGCGGGTCCCCCCTACGAGCAGTACTTC. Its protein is CASSAQAGPPYEQYF.

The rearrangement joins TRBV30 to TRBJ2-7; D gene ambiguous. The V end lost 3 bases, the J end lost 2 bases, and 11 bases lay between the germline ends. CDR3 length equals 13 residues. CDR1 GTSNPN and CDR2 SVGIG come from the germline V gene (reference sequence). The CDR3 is CAWSGSNPYEQYF. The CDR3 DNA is TGTGCCTGGAGCGGGTCGAATCCCTACGAGCAGTACTTC.

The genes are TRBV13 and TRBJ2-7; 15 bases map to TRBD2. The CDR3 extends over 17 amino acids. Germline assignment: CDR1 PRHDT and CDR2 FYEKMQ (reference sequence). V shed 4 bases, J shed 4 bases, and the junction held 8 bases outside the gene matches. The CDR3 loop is CASSSRTSGRASYEQYF. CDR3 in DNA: TGTGCCAGCAGCTCACGGACTAGCGGGAGGGCCTCGTACGAGCAGTACTTC.